A selection of T cell receptor beta chains follows, all from one sample in a study of blood T cell repertoires in COVID-19. Here immunoSEQ multiplex PCR was the method, and the copy in TCRdb shows in-frame clones only, minus some. This table has about 290,000 clones, about 89% appearing once. The sequenced material came from PBMCs or T cells enriched from blood (not recorded which). The origin of the receptors is a woman in her thirties or forties who had recovered from COVID-19. Both conserved end residues are part of each CDR3. Each record gives: clone size, J gene, V gene, D gene, CDR3 length, CDR3 DNA, CDR3 protein. A D gene is named only where the DNA matches it firmly. Clone sizes are given selectively: once, few, many, or a class where the clone is expanded.

abundance: .
j_gene: TRBJ2-2
v_gene: TRBV3-1/TRBV3-2
d_gene: .
len: 14
CDR3nt: TGTGCCAGCAGCCTAGGAGGGTATGCCGGGGAGCTGTTTTTT
CDR3aa: CASSLGGYAGELFF

abundance: .
j_gene: TRBJ2-4
v_gene: TRBV29-1
d_gene: TRBD1
len: 12
CDR3nt: TGCAGCGTAAACGACAGGGGGGACATTCAGTACTTC
CDR3aa: CSVNDRGDIQYF

abundance: .
j_gene: TRBJ1-1
v_gene: TRBV7-3
d_gene: .
len: 14
CDR3nt: TGTGCCAGCAGCCGTGATTCGGGGGGCACTGAAGCTTTCTTT
CDR3aa: CASSRDSGGTEAFF

abundance: .
j_gene: TRBJ2-5
v_gene: TRBV7-9
d_gene: .
len: 14
CDR3nt: TGTGCCAGCAGCCAGGGATCAGGGAGGAAGGCCCAGTACTTC
CDR3aa: CASSQGSGRKAQYF

abundance: few
j_gene: TRBJ1-1
v_gene: TRBV18
d_gene: .
len: 16
CDR3nt: TGTGCCAGCTCACCACGGGGTCGCAGGACTAACACTGAAGCTTTCTTT
CDR3aa: CASSPRGRRTNTEAFF

abundance: .
j_gene: TRBJ1-5
v_gene: TRBV6-6
d_gene: .
len: 13
CDR3nt: TGTGCCAGCAGTTACAAGCCGGGGGGACCCCAGCATTTT
CDR3aa: CASSYKPGGPQHF

abundance: .
j_gene: TRBJ2-5
v_gene: TRBV7-9
d_gene: TRBD2
len: 14
CDR3nt: TGTGCCAGCAGCCCTCTCGGCTGGGAGGGGACCCAGTACTTC
CDR3aa: CASSPLGWEGTQYF

abundance: once
j_gene: TRBJ1-2
v_gene: TRBV27
d_gene: TRBD1
len: 15
CDR3nt: TGTGCCAGCAGCCCTAGAGGGGGCGGTAACTATGGCTACACCTTC
CDR3aa: CASSPRGGGNYGYTF

abundance: .
j_gene: TRBJ2-1
v_gene: TRBV2
d_gene: TRBD2
len: 14
CDR3nt: TGTGCCAGCACTCCCAGGTCGGGGGGGGATGAGCAGTTCTTC
CDR3aa: CASTPRSGGDEQFF

abundance: .
j_gene: TRBJ2-1
v_gene: TRBV2
d_gene: TRBD2
len: 15
CDR3nt: TGTGCCAGCAAGGGGAGTAGCGGGAGTCCGAATGAGCAGTTCTTC
CDR3aa: CASKGSSGSPNEQFF

abundance: .
j_gene: TRBJ1-2
v_gene: TRBV5-4
d_gene: .
len: 13
CDR3nt: TGTGCCAGCAGCCGGGCGGGGGTCGATGGCTACACCTTC
CDR3aa: CASSRAGVDGYTF

abundance: .
j_gene: TRBJ2-7
v_gene: TRBV14
d_gene: TRBD1
len: 15
CDR3nt: TGTGCCAGCAGCCAAGACCCGGGACAGTTCCTAGAGCAGTACTTC
CDR3aa: CASSQDPGQFLEQYF

abundance: .
j_gene: TRBJ1-6
v_gene: TRBV5-1
d_gene: TRBD1
len: 16
CDR3nt: TGCGCCAGCAGCTCCTCAACCGGGACAGGCAATTCACCCCTCCACTTT
CDR3aa: CASSSSTGTGNSPLHF

abundance: .
j_gene: TRBJ2-3
v_gene: TRBV5-1
d_gene: .
len: 14
CDR3nt: TGCGCCAGCAGCCAACCAGATAGCACAGATACGCAGTATTTT
CDR3aa: CASSQPDSTDTQYF

abundance: .
j_gene: TRBJ2-7
v_gene: TRBV19
d_gene: .
len: 14
CDR3nt: TGTGCCAGTAGTTTTGGGGCGGGAAGGTACGAGCAGTACTTC
CDR3aa: CASSFGAGRYEQYF

abundance: .
j_gene: TRBJ2-7
v_gene: TRBV5-5
d_gene: .
len: 13
CDR3nt: TGTGCCAGCAGCTCGGAGGTCCCCTTCGAGCAGTACTTC
CDR3aa: CASSSEVPFEQYF

abundance: .
j_gene: TRBJ1-4
v_gene: TRBV5-8
d_gene: .
len: 16
CDR3nt: TGTGCCAGCACCCCGTTAGGGGGAGAAACTAATGAAAAACTGTTTTTT
CDR3aa: CASTPLGGETNEKLFF

abundance: .
j_gene: TRBJ1-1
v_gene: TRBV2
d_gene: .
len: 13
CDR3nt: TGTGCCTCCAGGGGCCAGGCTGGAACTGAAGCTTTCTTT
CDR3aa: CASRGQAGTEAFF

abundance: once
j_gene: TRBJ2-2
v_gene: TRBV25-1
d_gene: .
len: 12
CDR3nt: TGTGCCAGCCTCAGAGGGGGCGGGGAGCTGTTTTTT
CDR3aa: CASLRGGGELFF